This T cell receptor (beta chain) came from a study of Ad26.COV2.S vaccination and SARS-CoV-2 variants. Profiling relied on immunoSEQ multiplex PCR, and the TCRdb table lists in-frame clones only, not all of them. The sample includes under 500,000 clones, roughly 90% seen only once; the top ten take less than 2%. The CDR3 runs 14 residues. CDR1 is MNHEY, CDR2 SMNVEV, per germline (reference sequence). Trimming cost V 4 bases and J 4 bases, with 13 bases left between them. The treatment is: around 19 received Ad26.COV2.S at low or high dose, single or two shots; five or six received placebo; per-sample allocation not given. Specimens were obtained on day 63 following the first vaccine or placebo injection.

The sample was peripheral blood, taken in a trial of Ad26.COV2.S vaccine versus placebo. The V and J genes are TRBV27 and TRBJ1-2; a possible D gene is TRBD1 (5 bases). This receptor was obtained from a person aged 18-65 years who received the Ad26.COV2.S COVID-19 vaccine or a placebo. The CDR3 DNA reads TGTGCCAGCAGTTCTAAGGGGACCTCCTATGGCTACACCTTC. The encoded protein is CASSSKGTSYGYTF.